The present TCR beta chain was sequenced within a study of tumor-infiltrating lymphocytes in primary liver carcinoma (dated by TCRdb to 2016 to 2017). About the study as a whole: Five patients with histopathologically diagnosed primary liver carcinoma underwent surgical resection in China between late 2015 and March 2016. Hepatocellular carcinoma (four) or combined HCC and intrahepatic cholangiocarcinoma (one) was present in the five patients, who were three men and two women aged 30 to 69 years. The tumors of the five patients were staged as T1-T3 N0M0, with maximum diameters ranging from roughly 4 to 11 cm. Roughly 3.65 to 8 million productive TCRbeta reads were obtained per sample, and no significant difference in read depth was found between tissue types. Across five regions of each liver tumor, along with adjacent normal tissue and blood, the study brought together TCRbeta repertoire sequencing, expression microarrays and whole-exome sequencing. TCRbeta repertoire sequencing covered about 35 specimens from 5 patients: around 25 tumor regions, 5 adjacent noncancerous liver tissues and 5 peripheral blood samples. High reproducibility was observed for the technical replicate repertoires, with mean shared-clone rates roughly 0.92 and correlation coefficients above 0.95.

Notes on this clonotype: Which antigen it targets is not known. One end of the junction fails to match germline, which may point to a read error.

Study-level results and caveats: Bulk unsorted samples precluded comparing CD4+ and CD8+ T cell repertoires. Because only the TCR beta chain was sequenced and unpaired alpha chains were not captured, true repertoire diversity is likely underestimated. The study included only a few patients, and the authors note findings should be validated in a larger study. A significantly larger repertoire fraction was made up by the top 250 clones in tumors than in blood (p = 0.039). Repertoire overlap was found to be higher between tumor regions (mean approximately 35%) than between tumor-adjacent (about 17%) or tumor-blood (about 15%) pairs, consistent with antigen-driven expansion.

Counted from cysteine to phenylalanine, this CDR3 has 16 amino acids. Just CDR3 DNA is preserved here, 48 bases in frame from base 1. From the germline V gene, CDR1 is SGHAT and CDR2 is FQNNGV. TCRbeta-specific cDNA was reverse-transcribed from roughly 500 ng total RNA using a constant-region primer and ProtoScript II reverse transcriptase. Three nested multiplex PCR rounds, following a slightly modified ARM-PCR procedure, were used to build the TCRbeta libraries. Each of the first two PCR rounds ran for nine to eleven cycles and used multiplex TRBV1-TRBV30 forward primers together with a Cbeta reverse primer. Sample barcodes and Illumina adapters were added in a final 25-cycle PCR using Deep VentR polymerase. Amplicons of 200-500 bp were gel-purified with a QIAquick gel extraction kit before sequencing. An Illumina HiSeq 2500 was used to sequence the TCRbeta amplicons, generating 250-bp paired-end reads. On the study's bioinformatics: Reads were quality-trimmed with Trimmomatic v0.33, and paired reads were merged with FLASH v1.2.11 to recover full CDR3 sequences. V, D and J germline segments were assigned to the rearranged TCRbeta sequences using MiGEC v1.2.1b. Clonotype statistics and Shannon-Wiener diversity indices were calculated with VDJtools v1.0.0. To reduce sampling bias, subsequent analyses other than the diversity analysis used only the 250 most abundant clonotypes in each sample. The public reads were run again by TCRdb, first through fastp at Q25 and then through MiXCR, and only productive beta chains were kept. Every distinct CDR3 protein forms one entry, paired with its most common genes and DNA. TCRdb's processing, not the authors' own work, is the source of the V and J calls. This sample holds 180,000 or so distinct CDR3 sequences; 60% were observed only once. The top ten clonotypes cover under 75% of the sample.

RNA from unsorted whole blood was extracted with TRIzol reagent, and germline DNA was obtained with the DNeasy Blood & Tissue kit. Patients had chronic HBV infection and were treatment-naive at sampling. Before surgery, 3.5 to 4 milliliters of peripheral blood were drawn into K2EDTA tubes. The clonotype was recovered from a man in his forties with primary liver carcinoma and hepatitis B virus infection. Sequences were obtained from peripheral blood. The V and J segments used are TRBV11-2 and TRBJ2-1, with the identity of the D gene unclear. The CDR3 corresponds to CACSQVGPSGKNEQFF. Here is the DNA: TGTGCCTGCAGCCAAGTAGGACCTTCAGGCAAAAATGAGCAGTTCTTC. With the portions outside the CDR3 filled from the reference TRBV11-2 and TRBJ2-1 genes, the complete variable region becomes EAGVAQSPRYKIIEKRQSVAFWCNPISGHATLYWYQQILGQGPKLLIQFQNNGVVDDSQLPKDRFSAERLKGVDSTLKIQPAKLEDSAVYLCACSQVGPSGKNEQFFGPGTRLTVL.